The following is a T cell receptor beta chain sequence with its context. The antigen is not known. The data originate from a study of T cell responses to AZD1222 COVID-19 vaccine. The CDR3 totals 12 residues. V was shortened by 5 bases and J by 6 bases, with 11 bases between the two germline ends. Assay used: immunoSEQ multiplex PCR; TCRdb lists only in-frame clones, some missing. The sample consists of approximately 150,000 clones, approximately 91% of them appearing once. Study-wide results and caveats: Only five or six individuals given AZD1222 were seropositive at baseline.

The V and J genes are TRBV12-3 or TRBV12-4 and TRBJ2-7; no clear D. The source is an adult who received the MenACWY meningococcal vaccine as a control. The source material was peripheral blood, sampled 28 days after the second dose of the MenACWY control vaccine. The DNA for the CDR3 is TGTGCCAGCAGTCCCGGGTGGGGCGAGCAGTACTTC. Its translation is CASSPGWGEQYF.